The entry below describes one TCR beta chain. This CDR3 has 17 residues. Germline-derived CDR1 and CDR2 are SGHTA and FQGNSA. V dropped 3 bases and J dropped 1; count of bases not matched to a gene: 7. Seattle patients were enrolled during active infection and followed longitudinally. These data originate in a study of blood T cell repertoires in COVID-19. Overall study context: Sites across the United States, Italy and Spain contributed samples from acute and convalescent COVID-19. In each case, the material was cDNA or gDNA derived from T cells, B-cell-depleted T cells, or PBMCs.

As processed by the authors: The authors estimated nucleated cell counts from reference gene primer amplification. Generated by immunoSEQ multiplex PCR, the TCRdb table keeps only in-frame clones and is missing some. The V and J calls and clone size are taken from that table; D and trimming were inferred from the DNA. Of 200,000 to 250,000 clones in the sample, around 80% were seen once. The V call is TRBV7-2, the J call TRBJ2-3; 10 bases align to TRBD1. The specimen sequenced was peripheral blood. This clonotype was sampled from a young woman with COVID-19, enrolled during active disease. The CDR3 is CASSFYSGTGGTDTQYF. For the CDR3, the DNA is TGTGCCAGCAGCTTCTATTCGGGGACAGGGGGCACAGATACGCAGTATTTT.